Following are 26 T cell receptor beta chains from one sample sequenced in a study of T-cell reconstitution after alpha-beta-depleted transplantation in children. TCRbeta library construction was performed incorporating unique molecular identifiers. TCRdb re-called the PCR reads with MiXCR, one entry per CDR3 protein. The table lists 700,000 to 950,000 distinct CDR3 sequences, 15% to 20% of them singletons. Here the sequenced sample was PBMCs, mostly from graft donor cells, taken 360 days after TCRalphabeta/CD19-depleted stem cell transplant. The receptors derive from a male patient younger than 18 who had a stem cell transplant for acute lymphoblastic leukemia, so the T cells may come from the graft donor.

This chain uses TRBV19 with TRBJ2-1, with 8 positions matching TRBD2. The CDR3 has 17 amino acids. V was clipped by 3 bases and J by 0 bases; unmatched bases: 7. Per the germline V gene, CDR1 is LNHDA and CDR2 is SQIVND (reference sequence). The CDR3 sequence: CASSIPTLAASYNEQFF. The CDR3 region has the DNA TGTGCCAGTAGTATCCCCACACTAGCGGCCTCCTACAATGAGCAGTTCTTC.

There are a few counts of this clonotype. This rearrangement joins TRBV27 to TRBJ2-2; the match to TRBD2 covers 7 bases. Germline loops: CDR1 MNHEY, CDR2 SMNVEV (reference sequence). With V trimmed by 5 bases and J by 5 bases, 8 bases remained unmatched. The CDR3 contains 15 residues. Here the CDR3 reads CASSPTSDWTGELFF. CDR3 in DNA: TGTGCCAGCAGTCCAACTAGCGACTGGACCGGGGAGCTGTTTTTT.

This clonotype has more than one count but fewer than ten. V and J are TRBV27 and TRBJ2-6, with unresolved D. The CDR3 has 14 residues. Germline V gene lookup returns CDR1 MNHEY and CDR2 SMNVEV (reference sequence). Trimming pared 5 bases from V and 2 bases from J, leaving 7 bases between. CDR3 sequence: CASSLLPGANVLTF. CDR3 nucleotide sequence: TGTGCCAGCAGTCTACTCCCTGGGGCCAACGTCCTGACTTTC.

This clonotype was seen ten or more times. CDR3 residues: CASSKGQGRNTEAFF. The CDR3 nucleotides read TGTGCCAGCAGTAAGGGACAGGGGAGGAACACTGAAGCTTTCTTT. This rearrangement joins TRBV6-1 to TRBJ1-1; 10 bases fit TRBD1. CDR1 is MNHNS, CDR2 SASEGT, per germline. The CDR3 is 15 amino acids. V lost 5 bases, J lost 1 base, and 4 bases stayed unmatched.

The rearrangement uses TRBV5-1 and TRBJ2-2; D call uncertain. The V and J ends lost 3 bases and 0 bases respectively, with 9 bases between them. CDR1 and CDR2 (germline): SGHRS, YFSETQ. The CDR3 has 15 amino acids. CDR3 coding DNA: TGCGCCAGCAGCTCCGAACCGACGAACACCGGGGAGCTGTTTTTT. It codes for CASSSEPTNTGELFF.

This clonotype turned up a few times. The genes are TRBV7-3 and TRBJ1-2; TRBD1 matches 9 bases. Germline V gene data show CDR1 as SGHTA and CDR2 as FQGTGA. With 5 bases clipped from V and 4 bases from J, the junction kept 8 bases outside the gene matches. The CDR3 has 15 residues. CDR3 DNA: TGTGCCAGCAGCCCTCGGACAGGGGCGGGCTATGGCTACACCTTC. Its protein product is CASSPRTGAGYGYTF. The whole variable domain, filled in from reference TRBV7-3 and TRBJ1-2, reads GAGVSQTPSNKVTEKGKYVELRCDPISGHTALYWYRQSLGQGPEFLIYFQGTGAADDSGLPNDRFFAVRPEGSVSTLKIQRTERGDSAVYLCASSPRTGAGYGYTFGSGTRLTVV.

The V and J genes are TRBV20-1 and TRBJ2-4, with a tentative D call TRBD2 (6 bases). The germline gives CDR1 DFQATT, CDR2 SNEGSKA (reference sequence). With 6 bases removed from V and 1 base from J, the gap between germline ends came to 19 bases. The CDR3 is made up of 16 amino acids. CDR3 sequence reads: CSALGTSGGAKNIQYF. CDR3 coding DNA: TGCAGTGCCCTTGGAACCAGCGGAGGGGCCAAAAACATTCAGTACTTC.

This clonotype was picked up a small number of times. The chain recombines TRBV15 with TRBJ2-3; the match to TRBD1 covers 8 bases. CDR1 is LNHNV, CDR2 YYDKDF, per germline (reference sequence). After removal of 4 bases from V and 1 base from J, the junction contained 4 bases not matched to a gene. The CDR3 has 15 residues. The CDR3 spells CATSTRTGRTDTQYF. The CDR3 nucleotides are TGTGCCACCAGCACTAGGACAGGGCGCACAGATACGCAGTATTTT. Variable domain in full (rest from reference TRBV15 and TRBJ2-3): DAMVIQNPRYQVTQFGKPVTLSCSQTLNHNVMYWYQQKSSQAPKLLFHYYDKDFNNEADTPDNFQSRRPNTSFCFLDIRSPGLGDTAMYLCATSTRTGRTDTQYFGPGTRLTVL.

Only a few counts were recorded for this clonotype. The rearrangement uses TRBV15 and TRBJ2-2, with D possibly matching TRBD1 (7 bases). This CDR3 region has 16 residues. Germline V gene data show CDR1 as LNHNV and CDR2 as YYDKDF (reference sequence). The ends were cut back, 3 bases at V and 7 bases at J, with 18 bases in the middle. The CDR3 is CATSRGGRGRGGELFF. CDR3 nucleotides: TGTGCCACCAGCAGGGGGGGAAGGGGGCGAGGCGGGGAGCTGTTTTTT. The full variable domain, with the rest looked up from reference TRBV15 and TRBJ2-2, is DAMVIQNPRYQVTQFGKPVTLSCSQTLNHNVMYWYQQKSSQAPKLLFHYYDKDFNNEADTPDNFQSRRPNTSFCFLDIRSPGLGDTAMYLCATSRGGRGRGGELFFGEGSRLTVL.

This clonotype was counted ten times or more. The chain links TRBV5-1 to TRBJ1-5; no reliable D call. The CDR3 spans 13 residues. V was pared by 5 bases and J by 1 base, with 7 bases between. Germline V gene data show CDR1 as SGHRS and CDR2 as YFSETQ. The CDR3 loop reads CASRLGSNQPQHF. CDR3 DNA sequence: TGCGCCAGCAGGCTTGGCAGCAATCAGCCCCAGCATTTT.

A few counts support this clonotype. For the CDR3, the DNA is TGTGCCACCAGCAATGACCTCCAAGAGACCCAGTACTTC. Encoded protein: CATSNDLQETQYF. The genes are TRBV15 and TRBJ2-5; D is ambiguous. V shed 4 bases and J shed 1 base, with 7 bases lying between them. This CDR3 comprises 13 residues. Germline assignment: CDR1 LNHNV and CDR2 YYDKDF (reference sequence). The full variable domain, in which reference TRBV15 and TRBJ2-5 provide the parts outside the CDR3, is DAMVIQNPRYQVTQFGKPVTLSCSQTLNHNVMYWYQQKSSQAPKLLFHYYDKDFNNEADTPDNFQSRRPNTSFCFLDIRSPGLGDTAMYLCATSNDLQETQYFGPGTRLLVL.

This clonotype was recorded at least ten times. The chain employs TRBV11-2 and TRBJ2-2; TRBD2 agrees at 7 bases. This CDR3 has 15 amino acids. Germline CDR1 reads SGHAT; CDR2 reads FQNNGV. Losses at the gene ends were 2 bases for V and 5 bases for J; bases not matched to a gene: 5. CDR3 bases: TGTGCCAGCAGCTTAAGCCTAGCGGTTACCGGGGAGCTGTTTTTT. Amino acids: CASSLSLAVTGELFF.

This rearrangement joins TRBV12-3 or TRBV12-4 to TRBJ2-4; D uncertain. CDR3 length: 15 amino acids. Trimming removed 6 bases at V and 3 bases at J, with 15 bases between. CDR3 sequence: CASRREAVIKNIQYF. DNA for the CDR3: TGTGCCAGCAGACGAGAGGCGGTAATCAAAAACATTCAGTACTTC.

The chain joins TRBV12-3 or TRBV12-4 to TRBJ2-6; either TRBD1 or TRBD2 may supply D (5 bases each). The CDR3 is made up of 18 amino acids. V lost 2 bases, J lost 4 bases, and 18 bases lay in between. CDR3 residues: CASSLRGRRVSGANVLTF. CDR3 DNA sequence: TGTGCCAGCAGTTTACGGGGCAGGCGGGTCTCCGGGGCCAACGTCCTGACTTTC.

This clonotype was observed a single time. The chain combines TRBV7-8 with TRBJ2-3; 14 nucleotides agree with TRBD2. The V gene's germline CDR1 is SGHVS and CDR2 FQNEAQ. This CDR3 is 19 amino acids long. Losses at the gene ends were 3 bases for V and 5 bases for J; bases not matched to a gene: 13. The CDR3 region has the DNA TGTGCCAGCAGCTTCTTTTTACCGGGACTAGCGGGAGCAAGAGATACGCAGTATTTT. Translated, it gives CASSFFLPGLAGARDTQYF.

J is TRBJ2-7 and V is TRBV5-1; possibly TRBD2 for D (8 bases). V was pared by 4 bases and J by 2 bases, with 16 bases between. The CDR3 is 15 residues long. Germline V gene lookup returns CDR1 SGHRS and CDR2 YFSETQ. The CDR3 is CASSIAGQTTYEQYF. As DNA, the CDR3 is TGCGCCAGCAGCATAGCGGGACAGACTACCTACGAGCAGTACTTC.

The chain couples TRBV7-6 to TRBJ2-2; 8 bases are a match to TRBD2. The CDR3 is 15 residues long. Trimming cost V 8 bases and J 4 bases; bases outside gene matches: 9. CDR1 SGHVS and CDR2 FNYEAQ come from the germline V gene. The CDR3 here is CASGPTSATTGELFF. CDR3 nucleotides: TGTGCCAGCGGGCCGACTAGCGCAACCACCGGGGAGCTGTTTTTT. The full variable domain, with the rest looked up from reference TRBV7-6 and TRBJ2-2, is GAGVSQSPRYKVTKRGQDVALRCDPISGHVSLYWYRQALGQGPEFLTYFNYEAQQDKSGLPNDRFSAERPEGSISTLTIQRTEQRDSAMYRCASGPTSATTGELFFGEGSRLTVL.

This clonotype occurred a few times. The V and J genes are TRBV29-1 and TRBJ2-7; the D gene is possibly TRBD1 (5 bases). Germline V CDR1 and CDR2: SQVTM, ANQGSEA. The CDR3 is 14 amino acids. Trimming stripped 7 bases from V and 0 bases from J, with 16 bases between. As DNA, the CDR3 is TGCAGCGCTCTAACTTTGACAGCCTCCTACGAGCAGTACTTC. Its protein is CSALTLTASYEQYF.

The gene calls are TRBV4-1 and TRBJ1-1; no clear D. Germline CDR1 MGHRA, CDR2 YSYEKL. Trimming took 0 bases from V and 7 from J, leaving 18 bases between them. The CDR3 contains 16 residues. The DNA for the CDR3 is TGCGCCAGCAGCCAAGATCGTCGCACCGCAGTGGGTGAAGCTTTCTTT. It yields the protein CASSQDRRTAVGEAFF.

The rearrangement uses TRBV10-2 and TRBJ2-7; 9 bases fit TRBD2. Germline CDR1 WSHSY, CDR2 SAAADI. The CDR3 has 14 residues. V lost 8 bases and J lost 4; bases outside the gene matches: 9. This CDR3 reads CASRTLAGLYEQYF. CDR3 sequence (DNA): TGCGCCAGCCGAACTCTAGCGGGATTATACGAGCAGTACTTC.

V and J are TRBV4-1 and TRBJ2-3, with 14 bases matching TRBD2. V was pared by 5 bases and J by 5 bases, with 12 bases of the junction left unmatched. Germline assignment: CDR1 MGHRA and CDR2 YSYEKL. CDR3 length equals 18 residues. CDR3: CASSDSPGLAGAKDTQYF. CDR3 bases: TGCGCCAGCAGCGACTCTCCGGGACTAGCGGGAGCAAAAGATACGCAGTATTTT.

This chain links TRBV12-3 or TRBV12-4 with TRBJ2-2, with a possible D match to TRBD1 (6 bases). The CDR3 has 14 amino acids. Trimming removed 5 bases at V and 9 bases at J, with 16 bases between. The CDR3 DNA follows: TGTGCCAGCAGTGACAGGAGAGGACCCCGGGAGCTGTTTTTT. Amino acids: CASSDRRGPRELFF.

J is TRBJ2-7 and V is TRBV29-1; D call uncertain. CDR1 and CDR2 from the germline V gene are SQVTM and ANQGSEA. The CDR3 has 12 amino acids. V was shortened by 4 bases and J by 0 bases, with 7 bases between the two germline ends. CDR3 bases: TGCAGCGTTGGGATGCCCTCCTACGAGCAGTACTTC. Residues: CSVGMPSYEQYF.

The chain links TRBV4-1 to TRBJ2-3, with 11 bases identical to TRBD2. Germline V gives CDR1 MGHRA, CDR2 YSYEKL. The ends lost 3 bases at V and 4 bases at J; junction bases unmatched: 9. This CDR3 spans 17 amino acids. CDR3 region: CASSQLSSGRPPDTQYF. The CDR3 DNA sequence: TGCGCCAGCAGCCAGCTATCTAGCGGGAGGCCCCCAGATACGCAGTATTTT.

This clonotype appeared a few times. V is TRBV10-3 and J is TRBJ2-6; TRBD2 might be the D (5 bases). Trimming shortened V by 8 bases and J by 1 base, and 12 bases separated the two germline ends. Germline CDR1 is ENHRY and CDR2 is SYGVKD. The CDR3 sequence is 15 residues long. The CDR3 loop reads CAIGVRGSGANVLTF. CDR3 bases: TGTGCCATCGGAGTTCGGGGATCTGGGGCCAACGTCCTGACTTTC.

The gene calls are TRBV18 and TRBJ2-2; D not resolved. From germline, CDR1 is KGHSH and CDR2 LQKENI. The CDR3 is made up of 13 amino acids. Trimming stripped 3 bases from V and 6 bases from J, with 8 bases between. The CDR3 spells CASSPGPAGELFF. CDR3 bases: TGTGCCAGCTCACCGGGCCCCGCCGGGGAGCTGTTTTTT.